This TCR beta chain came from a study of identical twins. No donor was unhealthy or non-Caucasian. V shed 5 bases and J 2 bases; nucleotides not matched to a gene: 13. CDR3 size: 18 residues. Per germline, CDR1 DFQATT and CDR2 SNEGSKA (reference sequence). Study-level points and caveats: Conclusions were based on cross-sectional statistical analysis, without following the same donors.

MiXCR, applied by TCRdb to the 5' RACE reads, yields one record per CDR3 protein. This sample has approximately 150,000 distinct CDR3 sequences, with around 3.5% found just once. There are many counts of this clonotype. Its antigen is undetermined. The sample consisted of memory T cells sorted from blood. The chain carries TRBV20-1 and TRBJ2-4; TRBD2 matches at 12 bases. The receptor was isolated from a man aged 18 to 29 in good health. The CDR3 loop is CSAHRRSSGRGSKNIQYF. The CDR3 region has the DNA TGCAGTGCTCACAGGCGGTCTAGCGGGAGGGGGTCCAAAAACATTCAGTACTTC.